This T cell receptor (beta chain) was profiled in a study of CD8 T cells in Susac syndrome. RNA in amounts of roughly 0.5 to 1 ug was reverse transcribed with random hexamers. Coverage of TCR beta CDR3 amplification by immunoSEQ multiplex PCR extended to 54 Vbeta and 13 Jbeta. Each CDR3 protein is one row after TCRdb ran MiXCR on the immunoSEQ multiplex PCR reads. Of over 95,000 distinct CDR3 sequences in the sample, just under 95% were seen once. TCR beta from blood CD8+ and CD4+ T cells was sequenced. TEMRA cells were FACS-enriched, while CD8+ and CD4+ T cells were negatively isolated. Trimming cost V 7 bases and J 2 bases; bases outside gene matches: 8. The germline CDR1 and CDR2 sequences are SQVTM and ANQGSEA. This CDR3 is 14 amino acids long.

Input material: CD8+ T cells from PBMCs. The receptor's source is a human donor in good health. The V call is TRBV29-1, the J call TRBJ2-5; 9 bases line up with TRBD2. CDR3 DNA sequence: TGCAGCGCGGAGGGACTAGCCGAACAAGAGACCCAGTACTTC. Its translation is CSAEGLAEQETQYF.